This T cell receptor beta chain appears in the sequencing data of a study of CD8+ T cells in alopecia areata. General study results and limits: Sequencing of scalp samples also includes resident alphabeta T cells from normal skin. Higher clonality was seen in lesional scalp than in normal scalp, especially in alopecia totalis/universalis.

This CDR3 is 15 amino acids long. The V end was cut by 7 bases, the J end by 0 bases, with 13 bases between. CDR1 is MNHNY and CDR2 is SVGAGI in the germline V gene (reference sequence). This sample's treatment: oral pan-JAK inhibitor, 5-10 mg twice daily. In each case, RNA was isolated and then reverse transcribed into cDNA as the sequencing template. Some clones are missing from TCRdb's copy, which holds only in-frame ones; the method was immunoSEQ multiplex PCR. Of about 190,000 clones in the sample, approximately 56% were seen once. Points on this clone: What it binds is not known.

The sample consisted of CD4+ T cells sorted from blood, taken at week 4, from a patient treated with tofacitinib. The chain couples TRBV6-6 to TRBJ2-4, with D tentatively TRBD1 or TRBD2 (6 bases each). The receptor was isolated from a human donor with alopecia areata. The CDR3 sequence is CASTHGGLAKNIQYF. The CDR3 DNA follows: TGTGCCAGCACCCATGGGGGGCTAGCCAAAAACATTCAGTACTTC.